These 25 T cell receptor beta chains came from one sample sequenced in a study of blood T cell repertoires in COVID-19. Libraries were prepared by immunoSEQ multiplex PCR; TCRdb keeps only in-frame clonotypes and omits some of them. The table lists 240,000 or so clones, around 83% of them singletons, with 9.5% to 15% in the top ten. The sequenced sample was peripheral blood. The receptor set was obtained from a woman aged 55-75 years with active or convalescent COVID-19.

This sequence joins TRBV2 and TRBJ2-5; perhaps TRBD2 as D (6 bases). V shed 4 bases and J shed 3 bases, with 12 bases lying between them. This CDR3 has 14 residues. CDR1 and CDR2 from the germline V gene are SNHLY and FYNNEI. The CDR3, as DNA: TGTGCCAGCAGTGTAGGGACTCAGGAAGAGACCCAGTACTTC. Translation gives CASSVGTQEETQYF.

J is TRBJ1-2 and V is TRBV6-2 or TRBV6-3; D is perhaps TRBD1 (6 bases). CDR1 and CDR2 from the germline V gene are MNHEY and SVGEGT. Trimming stripped 0 bases from V and 4 bases from J, with 15 bases between. The CDR3 is 16 amino acids. DNA of the CDR3: TGTGCCAGCAGTTACTCCGGAGACAGGACCCTCTATGGCTACACCTTC. This encodes CASSYSGDRTLYGYTF.

The V call is TRBV9, the J call TRBJ1-2, with 7 bases lining up with TRBD1. The CDR3 loop spans 15 amino acids. With V trimmed by 0 bases and J by 4 bases, 6 bases remained unmatched. In germline, CDR1 is SGDLS, CDR2 YYNGEE. The CDR3 sequence is CASSVAGGRSYGYTF. The DNA of the CDR3 is TGTGCCAGCAGCGTAGCAGGGGGGCGCAGCTATGGCTACACCTTC.

This chain connects TRBV9 to TRBJ2-3, with 8 bases fitting TRBD2. Germline-derived CDR1 and CDR2 are SGDLS and YYNGEE. There are 15 residues in the CDR3. V was clipped by 2 bases and J by 4 bases; unmatched bases: 6. In nucleotides, the CDR3 is TGTGCCAGCAGCGTTAACCCGGGGGGGCCAGATACGCAGTATTTT. The encoded protein is CASSVNPGGPDTQYF.

The table lists this clone with many counts. The J gene is TRBJ1-4, the V gene TRBV6-5, with 7 bases identical to TRBD1. The CDR3 runs 16 residues. J was trimmed by 4 bases and V by 0 bases; bases with no gene match: 5. Germline-derived CDR1 and CDR2 are MNHEY and SVGAGI. CDR3 nucleotide sequence: TGTGCCAGCAGTTACTCGAGGGGGCGCGGTAATGAAAAACTGTTTTTT. This gives the protein CASSYSRGRGNEKLFF.

The chain uses TRBV2 and TRBJ1-3; tentative D call: TRBD1 (5 bases). The germline V gene has CDR1 SNHLY and CDR2 FYNNEI. Trimming stripped 6 bases from V and 4 bases from J, with 13 bases between. This CDR3 is 14 amino acids long. CDR3 in DNA: TGTGCCAGCAGCAGGGTTCTGTCAGGAAACACCATATATTTT. This encodes CASSRVLSGNTIYF.

The gene calls are TRBV7-2 and TRBJ2-5; TRBD1 aligns across 7 bases. In germline, CDR1 is SGHTA, CDR2 FQGNSA. Unmatched junction bases numbered 6, after V lost 1 base and J lost 4 bases. This CDR3 has 15 residues. The CDR3 nucleotides are TGTGCCAGCAGCTTAGGACAGGGAAGGGGAGAGACCCAGTACTTC. Encoded protein: CASSLGQGRGETQYF.

The rearrangement uses TRBV7-8 and TRBJ2-7, with 9 bases aligning to TRBD2. The CDR3 contains 17 residues. Germline CDR1 is SGHVS and CDR2 is FQNEAQ. The J segment lost 2 bases and the V segment lost 1 base, leaving 9 bases of the junction unmatched. CDR3 DNA: TGTGCCAGCAGCTTAGTGGGCGGGGGGGCCGCGGCCTACGAGCAGTACTTC. It encodes CASSLVGGGAAAYEQYF.

The chain links TRBV24-1 to TRBJ2-5, with D maybe TRBD1 (6 bases). The germline V gene has CDR1 KGHDR and CDR2 SFDVKD. The CDR3 totals 13 residues. V was cut by 4 bases and J by 5 bases, with 10 bases left in between. The CDR3 DNA reads as TGTGCCACCAGTGACAACAGGGTTGAGACCCAGTACTTC. Translation: CATSDNRVETQYF.

This chain links TRBV7-8 with TRBJ2-7; a weak D match, TRBD1 (6 bases). Deletions cut 3 bases from V and 5 bases from J, with 8 bases between. Germline V gene sequence: CDR1 SGHVS, CDR2 FQNEAQ. CDR3 length: 12 amino acids. This chain's CDR3 is CASSFYRDEQYF. Here the CDR3 DNA reads TGTGCCAGCAGCTTTTACAGGGACGAGCAGTACTTC.

The table lists this clone with a count of one. The chain employs TRBV28 and TRBJ1-2, with 8 bases matching TRBD1. CDR1 and CDR2 (germline): MDHEN, SYDVKM. V lost 6 bases and J lost 2; bases outside the gene matches: 5. CDR3 length: 14 amino acids. The CDR3 nucleotides read TGTGCCAGCAGGGACAGGGTGGAAAACTATGGCTACACCTTC. This translates into CASRDRVENYGYTF.

This chain links TRBV5-1 with TRBJ2-6; TRBD1 matches 7 bases. Germline lookup yields CDR1 SGHRS and CDR2 YFSETQ. V dropped 0 bases and J dropped 0; count of bases not matched to a gene: 0. The CDR3 has 16 amino acids. The CDR3 loop is CASSLEGASGANVLTF. The DNA of the CDR3 is TGCGCCAGCAGCTTGGAGGGGGCCTCTGGGGCCAACGTCCTGACTTTC.

This clone was observed a single time. V gene TRBV30 combines with J gene TRBJ1-5, with a weak D call TRBD1 (5 bases). This CDR3 is 15 amino acids long. The germline V and J ends were trimmed by 5 bases and 4 bases, with 18 bases remaining between them. Looked up from germline, CDR1 is GTSNPN and CDR2 is SVGIG (reference sequence). For the CDR3, the DNA is TGTGCCTGGGGAGGGGCAGGACTGGGGAATCAGCCCCAGCATTTT. Its protein product is CAWGGAGLGNQPQHF.

The chain has TRBV6-6 and TRBJ1-1; possible D gene TRBD1, 5 bases. Per the germline V gene, CDR1 is MNHNY and CDR2 is SVGAGI (reference sequence). V lost 10 bases, J lost 0 bases, and 9 bases lay in between. The CDR3 length is 12 residues. The CDR3 bases are TGTGCCACCGCGACAGTGAACACTGAAGCTTTCTTT. Its translation: CATATVNTEAFF.

The chain joins TRBV5-1 to TRBJ1-4; TRBD1 might be the D (5 bases). This CDR3 spans 13 amino acids. The V end was cut by 4 bases, the J end by 8 bases, with 12 bases between. From germline, CDR1 is SGHRS and CDR2 YFSETQ. This CDR3 reads CASSPGGSEKLFF. Here the CDR3 DNA reads TGCGCCAGCAGCCCTGGGGGGAGCGAAAAACTGTTTTTT. The complete variable domain, with remaining parts taken from reference TRBV5-1 and TRBJ1-4, reads KAGVTQTPRYLIKTRGQQVTLSCSPISGHRSVSWYQQTPGQGLQFLFEYFSETQRNKGNFPGRFSGRQFSNSRSEMNVSTLELGDSALYLCASSPGGSEKLFFGSGTQLSVL.

This clone has more than one count but fewer than ten. The chain carries TRBV6-2 or TRBV6-3 and TRBJ1-2, with 8 bases identical to TRBD1. The junction had 2 bases not matched to a gene; V was cut back by 2 bases and J by 3 bases. Germline assignment: CDR1 MNHEY and CDR2 SVGEGT. The CDR3 contains 14 residues. The CDR3 is CASSYGTGYYGYTF. The CDR3 region has the DNA TGTGCCAGCAGTTACGGGACAGGATACTATGGCTACACCTTC.

The chain couples TRBV7-2 to TRBJ2-4, with 9 bases that match TRBD1. Trimming cost V 1 base and J 7 bases; bases outside gene matches: 5. The CDR3 spans 15 residues. From germline, CDR1 is SGHTA and CDR2 FQGNSA. The CDR3 nucleotides are TGTGCCAGCAGCTTAGGGGCCGGGACAGGGAACATTCAGTACTTC. This sequence encodes CASSLGAGTGNIQYF.

This chain links TRBV2 with TRBJ2-7, with TRBD2 matching over 13 bases. CDR3 length: 16 amino acids. Germline V gene lookup returns CDR1 SNHLY and CDR2 FYNNEI. The trim removed 7 bases at V and 1 base at J, leaving 7 bases unmatched. The CDR3 nucleotides are TGTGCCAGCAAGCGGACTAGCGGGGGACGGTCCTACGAGCAGTACTTC. This sequence encodes CASKRTSGGRSYEQYF.

This clone was found once. The rearrangement joins TRBV7-3 to TRBJ2-1; TRBD2 agrees at 7 bases. Germline-derived CDR1 and CDR2 are SGHTA and FQGTGA. The V segment lost 1 base and the J segment 2 bases; nucleotides outside the gene matches: 5. The CDR3 contains 16 residues. CDR3 in DNA: TGTGCCAGCAGCTTAAGGGCCGGACTAGCCTACAATGAGCAGTTCTTC. It specifies CASSLRAGLAYNEQFF.

The rearrangement uses TRBV30 and TRBJ1-1, with D unresolved. The CDR3 is 13 residues long. The V and J ends lost 2 bases and 3 bases respectively, with 10 bases between them. Germline V gene data show CDR1 as GTSNPN and CDR2 as SVGIG (reference sequence). The CDR3 loop is CAWSLQRDTEAFF. Written as DNA, the CDR3 is TGTGCCTGGAGTCTCCAGAGGGACACTGAAGCTTTCTTT.

The chain links TRBV12-5 to TRBJ1-1; a possible D gene is TRBD1 (5 bases). Germline lookup yields CDR1 LGHNT and CDR2 FRNRAP. The CDR3 has 14 amino acids. The V gene lost 2 bases and the J gene lost 3 bases, with 10 bases spanning the gap. The CDR3 reads CASGLMGGDTEAFF. The CDR3 DNA follows: TGTGCTAGTGGTTTGATGGGGGGGGACACTGAAGCTTTCTTT.

The genes are TRBV5-1 and TRBJ2-3, with TRBD2 matching over 10 bases. The CDR3 loop spans 17 amino acids. Trimming took 4 bases from V and 1 from J; bases not matched to a gene: 9. The germline V gene has CDR1 SGHRS and CDR2 YFSETQ. Written as DNA, the CDR3 is TGCGCCAGCAGCCTCACCTCTAGCGGGGGTGGCACAGATACGCAGTATTTT. This sequence encodes CASSLTSSGGGTDTQYF.

The DNA of the CDR3 is TGTGCCAGCACCCTTAGCTCTGGAAACACCATATATTTT. This codes for CASTLSSGNTIYF. The rearrangement links TRBV6-6 to TRBJ1-3, with D uncertain. V gave up 7 bases and J gave up 0 bases, with 7 bases separating them. The CDR3 sequence is 13 residues long. Germline-derived CDR1 and CDR2 are MNHNY and SVGAGI (reference sequence).

The gene calls are TRBV6-5 and TRBJ2-7; 10 nucleotides agree with TRBD2. Germline trimming cut 1 base from V and 4 bases from J; bases unmatched to any gene: 1. The length of the CDR3 is 14 residues. Germline CDR1 reads MNHEY; CDR2 reads SVGAGI. CDR3 amino acids: CASSYWTSGYEQYF. The DNA for the CDR3 is TGTGCCAGCAGTTACTGGACTAGCGGTTACGAGCAGTACTTC.

This clone has just a few counts. V usage is TRBV5-4 and J usage is TRBJ1-2; TRBD1 might be the D (6 bases). The V gene lost 4 bases and the J gene lost 5 bases, with 18 bases spanning the gap. The CDR3 is 15 residues long. The V gene's germline CDR1 is SGHNT and CDR2 YYREEE (reference sequence). The CDR3 protein is CASSPIGTIGYGYTF. CDR3 DNA sequence: TGTGCCAGCAGCCCTATCGGGACAATAGGGTATGGCTACACCTTC.